Below, 22 T cell receptor beta chains from the same sample are listed, as sequenced in a study of Ad26.COV2.S vaccination and SARS-CoV-2 variants. Treatment reported: 19 received Ad26.COV2.S at low or high dose, single or two shots; 5 received placebo; per-sample allocation not given. Sampling took place 63 days after the first vaccine or placebo injection. Some clones are missing from TCRdb's copy, which holds only in-frame ones; the method was immunoSEQ multiplex PCR. The sample lists approximately 300,000 clones, about 86% occurring once. Sequencing used peripheral blood, obtained in a trial of Ad26.COV2.S vaccine versus placebo. The receptors were gathered from a person aged 18-65 years who received the Ad26.COV2.S COVID-19 vaccine or a placebo.

The chain uses TRBV7-8 and TRBJ2-3, with D possibly matching TRBD2 (6 bases). V was trimmed by 8 bases and J by 2 bases, leaving 17 bases between them. CDR3 length: 15 residues. Germline CDR1 reads SGHVS; CDR2 reads FQNEAQ. As DNA, the CDR3 is TGTGCCAGCTCAACCCGACTAGTTTACACAGATACGCAGTATTTT. Its translation: CASSTRLVYTDTQYF.

J is TRBJ2-7 and V is TRBV27; TRBD1 might be the D (6 bases). Trimming left V 5 bases short and J 5 bases short, with 22 bases between. CDR3 length: 16 amino acids. CDR1 and CDR2 from the germline V gene are MNHEY and SMNVEV (reference sequence). Written as DNA, the CDR3 is TGTGCCAGCAGTCGGCGTTTGGAGTGGGGGCAGAACGAGCAGTACTTC. Its translation is CASSRRLEWGQNEQYF.

This rearrangement joins TRBV5-1 to TRBJ1-1; D is unclear. CDR1 and CDR2 from the germline V gene are SGHRS and YFSETQ. This CDR3 has 12 residues. Trimming stripped 0 bases from V and 7 bases from J, with 7 bases between. The CDR3 coding sequence is TGCGCCAGCAGCTTGGGCTTGAATGAAGCTTTCTTT. The encoded protein is CASSLGLNEAFF.

This rearrangement joins TRBV27 to TRBJ1-6; D uncertain. Germline lookup yields CDR1 MNHEY and CDR2 SMNVEV (reference sequence). Trimming removed 5 bases at V and 0 bases at J, with 8 bases between. CDR3 length: 15 residues. Here the CDR3 reads CASSRRDSYNSPLHF. The CDR3 coding sequence is TGTGCCAGCAGTCGTCGGGACTCCTATAATTCACCCCTCCACTTT.

This chain joins TRBV30 and TRBJ1-2; TRBD1 is a possible D gene (5 bases). Germline CDR1 GTSNPN, CDR2 SVGIG (reference sequence). The length of the CDR3 is 13 residues. Deletions cut 4 bases from V and 3 bases from J, with 12 bases between. The CDR3 DNA is TGTGCCTGGACCTGGGACGGTTACTATGGCTACACCTTC. This translates into CAWTWDGYYGYTF.

CDR3 nucleotides: TGTGCCAGCAGCTTAATAGCGGGGGGGGCAGAGACCCAGTACTTC. Its translation: CASSLIAGGAETQYF. The chain couples TRBV7-7 to TRBJ2-5; 11 bases align to TRBD2. This CDR3 region has 15 residues. Looked up from germline, CDR1 is SSHAT and CDR2 is FNYEAQ (reference sequence). Germline trimming cut 2 bases from V and 4 bases from J; bases unmatched to any gene: 3.

The genes are TRBV5-5 and TRBJ1-1; D perhaps matches TRBD1 (6 bases). V gave up 5 bases and J gave up 9 bases, with 17 bases separating them. Germline V gene sequence: CDR1 SGHKS, CDR2 YYEKEE (reference sequence). This CDR3 is 13 amino acids long. CDR3 nucleotide sequence: TGTGCCAGCAGTTACGACAGGAGCTCTCAAGCTTTCTTT. Residues: CASSYDRSSQAFF.

The chain is built from TRBV11-2 and TRBJ1-6; the D is unclear. V was pared by 4 bases and J by 10 bases, with 14 bases between. Germline V gives CDR1 SGHAT, CDR2 FQNNGV. There are 14 residues in the CDR3. This chain's CDR3 is CASSSSSGSSPLHF. The CDR3 nucleotides are TGTGCCAGCAGCTCCTCCTCGGGATCCTCACCCCTCCACTTT.

This chain links TRBV3-1 (or the pseudogene TRBV3-2) with TRBJ2-3; D assignment may be TRBD1 or TRBD2 (5 bases each). The V end was cut by 5 bases, the J end by 2 bases, with 14 bases between. The CDR3 length is 15 residues. Germline V gene sequence: CDR1 LGHDT, CDR2 YNNKEL (reference sequence). The CDR3 sequence is CASSFGQGPTDTQYF. CDR3 DNA sequence: TGTGCCAGCAGCTTCGGGCAGGGACCCACAGATACGCAGTATTTT.

The chain combines TRBV29-1 with TRBJ2-2, with 9 bases identical to TRBD1. The germline V gene encodes CDR1 SQVTM and CDR2 ANQGSEA. J lost 7 bases, V lost 5 bases, and 8 bases had no gene match. The CDR3 extends over 14 amino acids. The CDR3 sequence is CSVFAGTGIGELFF. Written as DNA, the CDR3 is TGCAGCGTTTTCGCCGGGACAGGGATCGGGGAGCTGTTTTTT.

This sequence joins TRBV5-1 and TRBJ1-5, with D hard to call. Germline CDR1 reads SGHRS; CDR2 reads YFSETQ. This CDR3 spans 16 amino acids. Trimming removed 0 bases from V and 0 bases from J, with 10 bases in between. CDR3 coding DNA: TGCGCCAGCAGCTTGGGGCCGGCGGGTAGCAATCAGCCCCAGCATTTT. Protein product: CASSLGPAGSNQPQHF.

The chain recombines TRBV5-1 with TRBJ1-1; D uncertain. CDR1 is SGHRS and CDR2 is YFSETQ in the germline V gene. This CDR3 spans 14 amino acids. Trimming cost V 0 bases and J 5 bases, with 11 bases left between them. The CDR3 is CASSLGVWKTEAFF. Written as DNA, the CDR3 is TGCGCCAGCAGCTTGGGGGTATGGAAAACTGAAGCTTTCTTT. Complete variable domain (other parts from reference TRBV5-1 and TRBJ1-1): KAGVTQTPRYLIKTRGQQVTLSCSPISGHRSVSWYQQTPGQGLQFLFEYFSETQRNKGNFPGRFSGRQFSNSRSEMNVSTLELGDSALYLCASSLGVWKTEAFFGQGTRLTVV.

A single count supports this clone. The J gene is TRBJ2-2, the V gene TRBV6-5; 8 nucleotides align to TRBD1. The CDR3 is made up of 14 amino acids. V lost 8 bases, J lost 3 bases, and 5 bases stayed unmatched. Germline V lookup: CDR1 MNHEY, CDR2 SVGAGI. The CDR3 sequence: CASRGQEYTGELFF. In DNA form, the CDR3 reads TGTGCCAGCCGGGGACAGGAGTACACCGGGGAGCTGTTTTTT.

The chain combines TRBV7-8 with TRBJ2-7, with D perhaps TRBD1 (5 bases). This CDR3 has 12 amino acids. Germline loops: CDR1 SGHVS, CDR2 FQNEAQ. V lost 5 bases and J lost 5, with 10 bases in between. The CDR3 coding sequence is TGTGCCAGCAGCCCGACAGCAAACGAGCAGTACTTC. This codes for CASSPTANEQYF.

On this clone: Additional DNA sequences in this sample encode the identical CDR3. V usage is TRBV5-1 and J usage is TRBJ2-7, with D perhaps TRBD2 (5 bases). Between the trimmed V and J ends, which lost 0 bases and 2 bases, there was a span of 6 bases. Per germline, CDR1 SGHRS and CDR2 YFSETQ. This CDR3 comprises 13 residues. The CDR3 sequence is CASSLAGTYEQYF. In DNA, the CDR3 is TGCGCCAGCAGCTTGGCCGGGACCTACGAGCAGTACTTC.

This rearrangement joins TRBV6-5 to TRBJ1-1, with D perhaps matching TRBD1 (6 bases). Per the germline V gene, CDR1 is MNHEY and CDR2 is SVGAGI. V was cut by 2 bases and J by 2 bases, with 15 bases left in between. This CDR3 has 16 residues. The CDR3 DNA sequence: TGTGCCAGCAGTTACGGGGGGGGCAAATTCAACACTGAAGCTTTCTTT. Its translation: CASSYGGGKFNTEAFF.

This chain links TRBV6-2 or TRBV6-3 with TRBJ2-5; maybe TRBD1 (6 bases). The V and J ends lost 2 bases and 7 bases respectively, with 14 bases between them. The CDR3 is 14 residues long. Germline assignment: CDR1 MNHEY and CDR2 SVGEGT. CDR3 sequence reads: CASSYPGRTVTQYF. The CDR3 DNA reads TGTGCCAGCAGTTACCCGGGACGGACAGTGACCCAGTACTTC.

This rearrangement joins TRBV2 to TRBJ1-1; 7 bases fit TRBD1. Germline CDR1 SNHLY, CDR2 FYNNEI. The CDR3 sequence is 13 residues long. Trimming cost V 7 bases and J 7 bases; bases outside gene matches: 9. This CDR3 reads CASTTTGRNEAFF. CDR3 nucleotide sequence: TGTGCCAGCACCACGACAGGGAGAAATGAAGCTTTCTTT.

This clone was recorded only once. As DNA, the CDR3 is TGTGCCAGCAGCCCGACAGGGGGGGATGGCTACACCTTC. Its translation is CASSPTGGDGYTF. The V gene is TRBV7-9, the J gene TRBJ1-2; 9 bases map to TRBD1. CDR1 and CDR2 from the germline V gene are SEHNR and FQNEAQ (reference sequence). The CDR3 has 13 amino acids. J was trimmed by 6 bases and V by 5 bases; bases with no gene match: 4.

This clone was seen a handful of times. The rearrangement joins TRBV3-1 (or the pseudogene TRBV3-2) to TRBJ2-7; TRBD1 might be the D (6 bases). Germline CDR1 and CDR2: LGHDT and YNNKEL (reference sequence). Trimming pared 4 bases from V and 7 bases from J, leaving 23 bases between. CDR3 length: 16 residues. In nucleotides, the CDR3 is TGTGCCAGCAGCCCCCGATCGGGGCAGGGGATCGGTGAGCAGTACTTC. This sequence encodes CASSPRSGQGIGEQYF.

This clone was seen more than once but under ten times. J is TRBJ2-7 and V is TRBV7-9; TRBD1 or TRBD2 may be the D gene (5 bases each). The V gene lost 0 bases and the J gene lost 6 bases, with 12 bases spanning the gap. The CDR3 is 14 residues long. Per germline, CDR1 SEHNR and CDR2 FQNEAQ (reference sequence). CDR3 amino acids: CASSLAPGTGEQYF. The CDR3 DNA reads TGTGCCAGCAGCTTAGCGCCGGGGACCGGCGAGCAGTACTTC. Combining the CDR3 with reference TRBV7-9 and TRBJ2-7 gives the whole variable domain DTGVSQNPRHKITKRGQNVTFRCDPISEHNRLYWYRQTLGQGPEFLTYFQNEAQLEKSRLLSDRFSAERPKGSFSTLEIQRTEQGDSAMYLCASSLAPGTGEQYFGPGTRLTVT.

This sequence joins TRBV19 and TRBJ2-1; 7 nucleotides match TRBD1. CDR3 length: 17 residues. The germline gives CDR1 LNHDA, CDR2 SQIVND (reference sequence). Trimming cost V 3 bases and J 11 bases; bases outside gene matches: 19. This CDR3 reads CASSMLSDRAVEKKQFF. The CDR3 nucleotides are TGTGCCAGTAGTATGCTCTCAGACAGGGCCGTCGAGAAAAAGCAGTTCTTC.